This T cell receptor (beta chain) comes out of a study of a mutant IDH1 vaccine in newly diagnosed glioma. Regarding time point: week 23, last vaccination. The investigators gave 300 ug of mutant IDH1 20-mer peptide in each vaccine dose, together with topical imiquimod. Donors had new WHO grade 3 or 4 IDH1-mutant, ATRX-lost astrocytomas. Concerning this clone: Its antigen is unknown.

Using immunoSEQ multiplex PCR, the repertoire was profiled, and TCRdb retains in-frame clones only, with some absent. The table includes approximately 57,000 clones, about 81% detected once. Germline V gene lookup returns CDR1 SNHLY and CDR2 FYNNEI. With 7 bases removed from V and 0 bases from J, the gap between germline ends came to 16 bases. The CDR3 has 15 amino acids. The sequence was obtained from a woman aged 40 to 49 with glioma. Some clones in this sample may be carry-over from other donors' samples. The V call is TRBV2, the J call TRBJ2-7; D is possibly TRBD1 or TRBD2 (5 bases each). The material sequenced was PBMCs, taken from a glioma patient whose treatment included an IDH1 peptide vaccine. CDR3: CASTDGALSSYEQYF. The CDR3, as DNA: TGTGCCAGCACCGACGGGGCACTCAGCTCCTACGAGCAGTACTTC. Based on the CDR3 plus reference TRBV2 and TRBJ2-7, the full variable domain is EPEVTQTPSHQVTQMGQEVILRCVPISNHLYFYWYRQILGQKVEFLVSFYNNEISEKSEIFDDQFSVERPDGSNFTLKIRSTKLEDSAMYFCASTDGALSSYEQYFGPGTRLTVT.